This T cell receptor beta chain was obtained from a study of T cells after yellow fever vaccination (dated by TCRdb to between 2018 and 2020). For the wider study: The SMART-Seq v4 Ultra Low Input RNA kit was used to prepare libraries from fractions with low cell numbers. Two healthy male donors made up the cohort, one aged 18 to 29 years and the other aged 30 to 40 years. Blood samples were taken at several timepoints before and after primary and secondary immunization, and bulk PBMC replicates and cell subsets were isolated. To follow T-cell clones before and after both primary and booster YFV17D yellow fever vaccination, bulk TCR alpha and beta repertoires underwent longitudinal sequencing. General study outcomes and caveats: Compared with the primary T-cell response, the secondary T-cell response was weaker but faster, peaking on day 5 rather than day 15. Computational filtering was required because FACS-sorted repertoires could contain abundant contaminating clonotypes from the bulk population. A small share of clonotypes was detected in both CD4 and CD8 compartments, with the overlap likely arising from convergent recombination. Because only a couple of donors were included in the study, the extent to which the findings can be generalized is limited. After the booster, most clones that had expanded after primary vaccination were detected again (around 97% of CD4 and roughly 86% of CD8), suggesting broad maintenance of memory.

The sample was run on an Illumina NovaSeq 6000. TCR cDNA was synthesized by 5'RACE template switching, through which a universal primer site and unique molecular identifiers were introduced. Priming of cDNA synthesis was performed from both the TCR alpha and TCR beta constant segments. Libraries were amplified in two PCR steps, with sample barcodes and sequencing adapters added in the second step. Sequencing of the libraries was done on either Illumina HiSeq 2500 (2x100 bp) or NovaSeq (2x150 bp). In the paper's pipeline: MIGEC was used to demultiplex reads and collapse the reads into UMI consensus sequences, and MiXCR was used for V(D)J alignment. Vaccine-responding clonotypes were defined with edgeR using replicate PBMC samples, requiring FDR below 0.01 and a log2 fold change above 5 up to day 15. CD4 or CD8 identity was assigned to each bulk clonotype according to whether the clonotype was present at higher abundance in the sequenced CD4 repertoire or the sequenced CD8 repertoire. The public reads were reprocessed in TCRdb via fastp at Q25 and MiXCR, keeping in-frame beta chains. CDR3 protein duplicates are merged, each entry listing the most common genes and DNA. None of the V and J calls come from the authors' own analysis; TCRdb made them. The sample profile shows 100,000 to 150,000 distinct CDR3 sequences; about 8.8% of them were found once. About two fifths of the sample belongs to the ten largest clones.

The treatment or condition label on this specimen signifies: live attenuated yellow fever vaccine strain. A standard Ficoll-Paque protocol was used to isolate PBMCs from peripheral blood. CD4 and CD8 T-cell fractions were isolated with Dynabeads CD4 and CD8 positive selection kits. TriZol was used to extract RNA from bulk PBMCs, CD4 and CD8 fractions, and dextramer-positive and dextramer-negative fractions. Regarding this clonotype: The antigen it binds to is not known. No qualities accompany the bases; no much larger clone lies one base away.

The specimen was CD8+ T cells sorted from PBMCs, collected on the day of the yellow fever booster vaccination. The receptor's source is a man aged 18 to 30 who received the YFV17D yellow fever vaccine.

The DNA sequence follows: TGTGCCAGCAGCGTAGGCCGGGGCGGCGGGGAGCTGTTTTTT. Translated, it gives CASSVGRGGGELFF. The rearranged chain carries TRBV9 and TRBJ2-2, with the D segment possibly TRBD1 or TRBD2, each aligning over 5 bases. The CDR1 and CDR2 encoded by the germline V gene are SGDLS and YYNGEE. CDR3 length: 14 amino acids, cysteine to phenylalanine. Solely the CDR3 DNA is kept, with 42 bases framed from the first base. A distance of 10 bases separates the germline ends of V and J, which lose 0 bases and 7 bases respectively.